Shown below are 22 T cell receptor beta chains from a single sample sequenced in a study of T cell changes during pregnancy in multiple sclerosis. This table comes from immunoSEQ multiplex PCR, and its TCRdb copy is limited to in-frame clones, with some not included. The sample yields 40,000 to 60,000 clones, over 80% seen once. This specimen was CD4+ T cells from peripheral blood mononuclear cells, taken in the third trimester of pregnancy. The receptors come from a female donor with multiple sclerosis, enrolled in a pregnancy study.

The chain links TRBV5-4 to TRBJ2-5; D unclear. The CDR3 has 13 amino acids. Germline CDR1 reads SGHNT; CDR2 reads YYREEE (reference sequence). Trimming cost V 2 bases and J 2 bases, with 7 bases left between them. The CDR3 region is CASSFGWQETQYF. The CDR3 DNA follows: TGTGCCAGCAGCTTCGGGTGGCAAGAGACCCAGTACTTC.

The chain recombines TRBV5-4 with TRBJ2-7, with 10 bases lining up with TRBD1. The length of the CDR3 is 14 residues. The germline CDR1 and CDR2 sequences are SGHNT and YYREEE (reference sequence). J was trimmed by 3 bases and V by 4 bases; bases with no gene match: 4. CDR3 in amino acids: CASSTGTGVYEQYF. The CDR3 nucleotides are TGTGCCAGCAGCACCGGGACAGGGGTCTACGAGCAGTACTTC.

The chain has TRBV27 and TRBJ1-2; 9 bases align to TRBD1. CDR1 is MNHEY and CDR2 is SMNVEV in the germline V gene (reference sequence). CDR3 size: 13 residues. The V gene end was trimmed by 6 bases and the J gene end by 6 bases; junction bases not matched to a gene: 5. The CDR3 DNA reads as TGTGCCAGCAGCGACAGGGGGTTTGATGGCTACACCTTC. It specifies CASSDRGFDGYTF.

The rearrangement joins TRBV14 to TRBJ2-2, with TRBD2 matching over 11 bases. Germline CDR1 reads SGHDN; CDR2 reads FVKESK. The CDR3 contains 15 residues. V lost 0 bases to trimming and J lost 6 bases; unmatched junction nucleotides: 0. The CDR3 reads CASSQDSGRAGELFF. The CDR3 region has the DNA TGTGCCAGCAGCCAAGATAGCGGGAGGGCCGGGGAGCTGTTTTTT.

This clone was observed a single time. The chain employs TRBV7-6 and TRBJ1-1; D possibly corresponds to TRBD1 (6 bases). Trimming removed 2 bases at V and 1 base at J, with 14 bases between. Germline lookup yields CDR1 SGHVS and CDR2 FNYEAQ. The CDR3 has 16 amino acids. The CDR3 DNA reads as TGTGCCAGCAGCTTAAACCCGGACAGTTCGAACACTGAAGCTTTCTTT. Translating gives CASSLNPDSSNTEAFF.

In its sample, this clone was seen once. The chain links TRBV30 to TRBJ1-2; D remains unclear. Germline loops: CDR1 GTSNPN, CDR2 SVGIG (reference sequence). The CDR3 is 11 amino acids. Trimming removed 3 bases at V and 8 bases at J, with 10 bases between. CDR3 sequence (DNA): TGTGCCTGGAGCAGAGGTGGCGGCTACACCTTC. Translation gives CAWSRGGGYTF.

The genes are TRBV19 and TRBJ2-7; TRBD1 matches 8 bases. This CDR3 region has 15 residues. The V segment lost 3 bases and the J segment 0 bases; nucleotides outside the gene matches: 4. Germline V gene sequence: CDR1 LNHDA, CDR2 SQIVND (reference sequence). CDR3 region: CASSIQGTGSYEQYF. The CDR3, as DNA: TGTGCCAGTAGTATTCAAGGGACAGGCTCCTACGAGCAGTACTTC. Complete variable domain (other parts from reference TRBV19 and TRBJ2-7): DGGITQSPKYLFRKEGQNVTLSCEQNLNHDAMYWYRQDPGQGLRLIYYSQIVNDFQKGDIAEGYSVSREKKESFPLTVTSAQKNPTAFYLCASSIQGTGSYEQYFGPGTRLTVT.

A note on this clone: Germline and junction disagree at one end, which may indicate a read error. V gene TRBV2 combines with J gene TRBJ2-3; 10 bases agree with TRBD2. Per germline, CDR1 SNHLY and CDR2 FYNNEI. CDR3 size: 16 residues. The CDR3: CASSKASGRHTDTQYF. The CDR3, as DNA: TGTGCCAGCAGTAAAGCTAGCGGGAGACACACAGATACGCAGTATTTT.

This chain joins TRBV20-1 and TRBJ2-7; the match to TRBD2 covers 7 bases. Germline V gene data show CDR1 as DFQATT and CDR2 as SNEGSKA (reference sequence). V shed 5 bases and J 5 bases; nucleotides not matched to a gene: 3. CDR3 length: 11 residues. CDR3 sequence: CSAGRAHEQYF. The CDR3 region has the DNA TGCAGTGCTGGGAGGGCCCACGAGCAGTACTTC.

This clone was recorded once. J is TRBJ1-3 and V is TRBV5-1; 7 nucleotides agree with TRBD1. V was clipped by 0 bases and J by 3 bases; unmatched bases: 0. There are 14 residues in the CDR3. Germline V gives CDR1 SGHRS, CDR2 YFSETQ. This CDR3 is CASSLGQGGNTIYF. The DNA for the CDR3 is TGCGCCAGCAGCTTGGGACAGGGTGGAAACACCATATATTTT.

In its sample, this clone was seen once. The chain recombines TRBV7-9 with TRBJ1-2, with no clear D. Trimming left V 2 bases short and J 8 bases short, with 12 bases between. CDR3 length: 13 amino acids. Per the germline V gene, CDR1 is SEHNR and CDR2 is FQNEAQ (reference sequence). The CDR3 loop is CASSLNQASGYTF. CDR3 bases: TGTGCCAGCAGCTTAAACCAGGCTAGCGGCTACACCTTC.

The chain is built from TRBV5-4 and TRBJ2-2; 10 nucleotides agree with TRBD2. CDR1 and CDR2 (germline): SGHNT, YYREEE (reference sequence). Trimming took 3 bases from V and 7 from J; bases not matched to a gene: 6. This CDR3 is built from 15 residues. The CDR3 here is CASSSSGSVVGELFF. The CDR3 region has the DNA TGTGCCAGCAGCTCTAGCGGGAGTGTAGTCGGGGAGCTGTTTTTT.

This clone was seen a single time. The chain joins TRBV28 to TRBJ2-1; 10 bases are a match to TRBD2. The CDR3 has 15 residues. Germline assignment: CDR1 MDHEN and CDR2 SYDVKM. Trimming removed 4 bases from V and 7 bases from J; junction bases left unmatched: 7. The CDR3 bases are TGTGCCAGCAGTTCCCCCGCTAGCGGGAGAAATGAGCAGTTCTTC. Amino acid sequence: CASSSPASGRNEQFF.

The chain recombines TRBV19 with TRBJ1-5; D perhaps matches TRBD1 (5 bases). The CDR3 contains 13 residues. Trimming shortened V by 4 bases and J by 7 bases, and 11 bases separated the two germline ends. Germline values: CDR1 LNHDA, CDR2 SQIVND (reference sequence). The CDR3 is CASSTQGWQPQHF. For the CDR3, the DNA is TGTGCCAGTAGTACCCAGGGTTGGCAGCCCCAGCATTTT.

This clone was counted a single time. The CDR3 reads CASSLAGDTGELFF. CDR3 bases: TGCGCCAGCAGCTTGGCCGGGGACACCGGGGAGCTGTTTTTT. The V call is TRBV5-1, the J call TRBJ2-2, with D possibly being TRBD2 (5 bases). Germline assignment: CDR1 SGHRS and CDR2 YFSETQ. The CDR3 has 14 amino acids. Trimming cost V 0 bases and J 3 bases, with 6 bases left between them. The variable domain in full, completed from reference TRBV5-1 and TRBJ2-2, reads KAGVTQTPRYLIKTRGQQVTLSCSPISGHRSVSWYQQTPGQGLQFLFEYFSETQRNKGNFPGRFSGRQFSNSRSEMNVSTLELGDSALYLCASSLAGDTGELFFGEGSRLTVL.

The rearrangement joins TRBV5-5 to TRBJ2-5; 10 bases match TRBD2. From germline, CDR1 is SGHKS and CDR2 YYEKEE (reference sequence). V trimming: 3 bases; J trimming: 4 bases; junction bases outside the gene matches: 15. This CDR3 has 18 residues. The CDR3 loop is CASSYLGPSGSYRETQYF. In DNA, the CDR3 is TGTGCCAGCAGCTACTTGGGGCCTAGCGGGAGCTATCGAGAGACCCAGTACTTC.

The chain has TRBV28 and TRBJ1-5, with D possibly TRBD1 on 5 matching bases. CDR1 MDHEN and CDR2 SYDVKM come from the germline V gene. The CDR3 length is 14 residues. V lost 2 bases and J lost 4, with 9 bases in between. The DNA of the CDR3 is TGTGCCAGCAGTTTACATGGGGGGAATCAGCCCCAGCATTTT. Translated: CASSLHGGNQPQHF. Full variable domain (missing parts from reference TRBV28 and TRBJ1-5): DVKVTQSSRYLVKRTGEKVFLECVQDMDHENMFWYRQDPGLGLRLIYFSYDVKMKEKGDIPEGYSVSREKKERFSLILESASTNQTSMYLCASSLHGGNQPQHFGDGTRLSIL.

This chain joins TRBV20-1 and TRBJ1-1; D is perhaps TRBD1 (6 bases). This CDR3 has 10 amino acids. Germline lookup yields CDR1 DFQATT and CDR2 SNEGSKA (reference sequence). V was trimmed by 6 bases and J by 11 bases, leaving 13 bases between them. The CDR3 region is CSAIYREAFF. The DNA for the CDR3 is TGCAGTGCCATCTACAGGGAGGCTTTCTTT.

The chain employs TRBV9 and TRBJ2-7; D might be TRBD2 (5 bases). Trimming shortened V by 3 bases and J by 4 bases, and 17 bases separated the two germline ends. CDR1 and CDR2 from the germline V gene are SGDLS and YYNGEE. The CDR3 length is 15 residues. CDR3 protein: CASSAGSPKAYEQYF. The CDR3 DNA is TGTGCCAGCAGCGCGGGGAGCCCGAAGGCGTACGAGCAGTACTTC.

The sample holds one count of this clone. This chain uses TRBV21-1 with TRBJ1-2. TRBV21-1 counts as a pseudogene. This CDR3 has 19 amino acids. CDR3 nucleotides: TGTGCCAGCAGCAAAGTATCCCCTCACCAAGTACGGGGTAGCTATGGCTACACCTTC. It codes for CASSKVSPHQVRGSYGYTF.

The chain links TRBV6-5 to TRBJ2-7; D remains unclear. The CDR3 has 13 amino acids. From germline, CDR1 is MNHEY and CDR2 SVGAGI. The V and J ends lost 5 bases and 2 bases respectively, with 10 bases between them. CDR3 in amino acids: CASSKEKPYEQYF. In nucleotides, the CDR3 is TGTGCCAGCAGTAAAGAAAAGCCCTACGAGCAGTACTTC.

This chain joins TRBV5-6 and TRBJ2-4, with 10 nucleotides matching TRBD1. The germline V gene has CDR1 SGHDT and CDR2 YYEEEE. The CDR3 runs 19 residues. The J segment lost 1 base and the V segment lost 4 bases, leaving 14 bases of the junction unmatched. CDR3 sequence (DNA): TGTGCCAGCAGCCTCCTTGAGACAGGGGGCCCCGTCGCCAAAAACATTCAGTACTTC. Translation: CASSLLETGGPVAKNIQYF.